The rows below give T cell receptor beta chains drawn from one sample of a study of T cell responses to AZD1222 COVID-19 vaccine. The assay was immunoSEQ multiplex PCR, and TCRdb's table has in-frame clones only and misses some. The sample records 150,000 to 200,000 clones, 90% to 95% being singletons. Sequencing used peripheral blood, obtained 28 days after the second dose of the MenACWY control vaccine. These receptors were taken from an adult who received the MenACWY meningococcal vaccine as a control. Both conserved end residues are part of each CDR3. D genes are given only for firm matches. Some rows mark clone size as missing; the rest say once, few, many or name a class of expanded clone.

j_call | v_call | clone_size | d_call | cdr3_nt | cdr3_aa
TRBJ2-4 | TRBV19 | . | . | TGTGCCTCCGGGACCTTAAAAAACATTCAGTACTTC | CASGTLKNIQYF
TRBJ1-2 | TRBV11-3 | once | . | TGTGCCAGCAGCTCAGGACGGGGGGTGAACTATGGCTACACCTTC | CASSSGRGVNYGYTF
TRBJ2-1 | TRBV19 | once | TRBD2 | TGTGCCACGGGGCTAGCGGGCAGCAATGAGCAGTTCTTC | CATGLAGSNEQFF
TRBJ2-3 | TRBV28 | . | . | TGTGCCAGCGGTACGACCGGGACCTTTCTCACGAGTGGGCAGTATTTT | CASGTTGTFLTSGQYF
TRBJ2-6 | TRBV7-2 | once | . | TGTGCCAGCAGCTCTTTCAGGGAGTCTGGGGCCAACGTCCTGACTTTC | CASSSFRESGANVLTF
TRBJ2-5 | TRBV7-8 | . | . | TGTGCCAGCAGCTTATTCGAGCGGGACAAAGAGACCCAGTACTTC | CASSLFERDKETQYF
TRBJ1-5 | TRBV19 | . | TRBD1 | TGTGCCAGTGCCCCGGGGTTGAGGGGGCGGATAAGCAATCAGCCCCAGCATTTT | CASAPGLRGRISNQPQHF
TRBJ1-1 | TRBV18 | . | TRBD1 | TGTGCCAGCTCCCAATCGACAGGGGAGAACACTGAAGCTTTCTTT | CASSQSTGENTEAFF
TRBJ1-1 | TRBV7-9 | . | . | TGTGCCAGCAGCCCAAAGAACACTGAAGCTTTCTTT | CASSPKNTEAFF
TRBJ1-1 | TRBV6-2/TRBV6-3 | few | . | TGTGCCAGCAGCGGCCAGAGGCGGAACACTGAAGCTTTCTTT | CASSGQRRNTEAFF
TRBJ2-2 | TRBV5-1 | . | . | TGCGCCAGCAGCTTACAGGTCCCCGGGGAGCTGTTTTTT | CASSLQVPGELFF
TRBJ2-7 | TRBV18 | . | TRBD2 | TGTGCCAGCTCACCAACGGGAGGGGGCTACGAGCAGTACTTC | CASSPTGGGYEQYF
TRBJ2-1 | TRBV28 | . | . | TGTGCCAGCAGTTTACATCAGAGCTCCTACAATGAGCAGTTCTTC | CASSLHQSSYNEQFF
TRBJ1-6 | TRBV4-1 | . | TRBD1 | TGCGCCAGCAGGGGACAGGGCCCCTCACCCCTCCACTTT | CASRGQGPSPLHF
TRBJ2-5 | TRBV27 | . | TRBD2 | TGTGCCAGCAGTGCGACTAGTAGCGGGGAGACCCAGTACTTC | CASSATSSGETQYF
TRBJ1-2 | TRBV29-1 | . | TRBD1 | TGCAGCGTTGGACAGGGGGTTAACTATGGCTACACCTTC | CSVGQGVNYGYTF
TRBJ2-1 | TRBV2 | . | . | TGTGCACTCAACAAAAATGAGCAGTTCTTC | CALNKNEQFF
TRBJ2-5 | TRBV5-1 | few | . | TGCGCCAGCAGCTTGGTCCCAGCAGGGCCACAAGAGACCCAGTACTTC | CASSLVPAGPQETQYF
TRBJ1-3 | TRBV7-9 | . | . | TGTGCCAGCAGCTTAGTAAGGGACTCGCGTGGAAACACCATATATTTT | CASSLVRDSRGNTIYF
TRBJ2-7 | TRBV21-1 | . | . | TGTGCCAGCAGCACTTGGACTAGCGTCTACGAGCAGTACTTC | CASSTWTSVYEQYF
TRBJ2-5 | TRBV5-6 | . | . | TGTGCCAGCAGCATCAGGCGGGAGACCCAGTACTTC | CASSIRRETQYF
TRBJ1-5 | TRBV19 | . | . | TGTGCCAGTAGTATACAAGAGAATCAGCCCCAGCATTTT | CASSIQENQPQHF
TRBJ1-2 | TRBV9 | . | . | TGTGCCAGCAGCCGAGCCTTGGGTCTGCACTATGGCTACACCTTC | CASSRALGLHYGYTF
TRBJ2-3 | TRBV27 | . | TRBD1 | TGTGCCAGCAGGGGACAGGGGGAGTTTCGGAACACGCAGTATTTT | CASRGQGEFRNTQYF
TRBJ1-5 | TRBV28 | . | . | TGTGCCAGCAGTTCCTATCTTCCGACAGGCGTAGGAGGGCCCCAGCATTTT | CASSSYLPTGVGGPQHF
TRBJ2-7 | TRBV2 | . | . | TGTGCCAGCAGGATGACGCAGAGCTCCTACGAGCAGTACTTC | CASRMTQSSYEQYF
TRBJ2-3 | TRBV7-9 | . | TRBD2 | TGTGCCAGCAGCTTTAGCGGGAGGGCCGAAGGGGATACGCAGTATTTT | CASSFSGRAEGDTQYF
TRBJ2-2 | TRBV7-7 | . | TRBD2 | TGTGCCAGCGGGAATAGCGGGAGGACAGCCGGGGAGCTGTTTTTT | CASGNSGRTAGELFF
TRBJ1-1 | TRBV19 | . | TRBD1 | TGTGCCAGTAGTATTTGGACAGGGGTTGAAGCTTTCTTT | CASSIWTGVEAFF
TRBJ2-5 | TRBV19 | . | . | TGTGCCAGTAGTCTTCGCGTACAGGGTCAAGAGACCCAGTACTTC | CASSLRVQGQETQYF
TRBJ1-2 | TRBV7-2 | . | . | TGTGCCAGCAGCTCCGCCTTGCCCCTGACTAACTATGGCTACACCTTC | CASSSALPLTNYGYTF
TRBJ1-2 | TRBV7-3 | once | . | TGTGCCAGCAGTCCAGGGTTTATGGCGGGGGGAGGCTACACCTTC | CASSPGFMAGGGYTF
TRBJ2-1 | TRBV7-3 | . | TRBD2 | TGTGCCAGCAGCCCCGGGACTAGCGTTGGAGGAGAGCAGTTCTTC | CASSPGTSVGGEQFF
TRBJ2-5 | TRBV20-1 | . | TRBD1 | TGCAGTGCGGGACAGCAAGAGACCCAGTACTTC | CSAGQQETQYF
TRBJ2-3 | TRBV10-2 | . | TRBD1 | TGCGCCAGCAGGGTACGACAGGGTACTCTTTTTAGCACAGATACGCAGTATTTT | CASRVRQGTLFSTDTQYF
TRBJ1-3 | TRBV4-2 | . | . | TGTGCCAGCGCCAAAGACGGCAGGAACTCTGGAAACACCATATATTTT | CASAKDGRNSGNTIYF
TRBJ1-6 | TRBV7-2 | few | TRBD1 | TGTGCCAGCAGCTTGATAGGGGGCAGTTCTATCAATTCACCCCTCCACTTT | CASSLIGGSSINSPLHF
TRBJ2-2 | TRBV6-5 | . | . | TGTGCCAGCAGTTTTTACAGGGACACCGGGGAGCTGTTTTTT | CASSFYRDTGELFF
TRBJ2-5 | TRBV29-1 | . | TRBD2 | TGCAGCGTCACCCCCGGGGTAGCGGGAGAGACCCAGTACTTC | CSVTPGVAGETQYF
TRBJ1-3 | TRBV11-2 | . | . | TGTGCCAGCAGCTTAGAAGGGAGCTCTGGAAACACCATATATTTT | CASSLEGSSGNTIYF
TRBJ1-3 | TRBV2 | once | . | TGTGCCAGCAGTGAGCACTTCCCCAGCTCTGGAAACACCATATATTTT | CASSEHFPSSGNTIYF
TRBJ2-1 | TRBV9 | . | . | TGTGCCAGCAGCGGACTCCCGGGACTTCAGTTCTTC | CASSGLPGLQFF
TRBJ1-1 | TRBV18 | . | TRBD1 | TGTGCCAGCTCCCCAATAGACAGGGGGAACACTGAAGCTTTCTTT | CASSPIDRGNTEAFF
TRBJ1-5 | TRBV28 | . | TRBD1 | TGTGCCAGCAGTTGGACAGGGGTAAGCAATCAGCCCCAGCATTTT | CASSWTGVSNQPQHF
TRBJ2-3 | TRBV7-9 | . | . | TGTGCCAGCAGCTTACCCCTGAGAACAGATACGCAGTATTTT | CASSLPLRTDTQYF
TRBJ2-1 | TRBV15 | . | . | TGTGCCACCAGCAGAGACATGACAGCCTCCTACAATGAGCAGTTCTTC | CATSRDMTASYNEQFF
TRBJ1-6 | TRBV27 | . | . | TGTGCCAGCAGAACAGGGCGTATTTCACCCCTCCACTTT | CASRTGRISPLHF